This TCR beta chain was obtained from a study of shared clonotypes between healthy human individuals. Turning to the study itself: Researchers assigned three CD4 naive, three CD4 memory, two CD8 naive and one CD8 memory plate to each donor. Study findings and constraints: Shared clonotypes: roughly 4.7% naive CD4, around 3.7% naive CD8, 2% to 2.5% memory CD4, approximately 0.4% memory CD8.

Deep level was the assay's run setting. Method: immunoSEQ multiplex PCR; TCRdb's copy keeps in-frame clones and lacks some. In the table there are around 2.1 million clones, roughly 91% of which are singletons. As defined, naive CD8 cells were CD45RO-negative and positively selected for CCR7, with terminally differentiated effector memory CD45RA+ cells excluded. Germline CDR1 reads SGDLS; CDR2 reads YYNGEE. The J segment lost 0 bases and the V segment lost 2 bases, leaving 1 base of the junction unmatched. CDR3 length: 15 residues. On this clone: Its antigen is unknown.

The J gene is TRBJ2-2, the V gene TRBV9, with TRBD2 matching 7 bases. The sample taken for sequencing was naive CD8+ T cells from PBMCs. The TCR was taken from a man aged 18 to 29 in good health. Some clones in this sample may be carry-over from other donors' samples. This chain's CDR3 is CASSVSGTNTGELFF. In nucleotides, the CDR3 is TGTGCCAGCAGCGTGAGCGGGACGAACACCGGGGAGCTGTTTTTT.